The sequence of this TCR beta chain was determined in a study of spatial heterogeneity in lung cancer. About the research overall: Every unique TCR and UMI combination, on average, appeared more than ten times in raw reads.

About this clonotype itself: Its antigen is not known. A library prepared for alpha chains yielded this beta chain as an off-target read; its size is of little meaning.

This CDR3 is built from 14 residues. Germline values: CDR1 DFQATT, CDR2 SNEGSKA (reference sequence). Trimming removed 5 bases at V and 3 bases at J, with 14 bases between. Broader study findings: Tracking of tumor mutation counts was seen in expanded intratumoral alpha and beta TCR counts.

TCRdb re-derived calls from the 5' RACE reads in MiXCR, one entry per CDR3 protein. The sample lists approximately 150 distinct CDR3 sequences, roughly 29% occurring once. Documented time point: sample taken at primary tumor resection. The chain combines TRBV20-1 with TRBJ2-1; D may correspond to TRBD1 or TRBD2 (5 bases each). The origin of this receptor is a female donor with early-stage non-small cell lung cancer. The source material was lung tumor tissue, sampled at surgery. CDR3 amino acids: CSAPGAGDYNEQFF. The CDR3 DNA follows: TGCAGTGCTCCCGGGGCGGGCGACTACAATGAGCAGTTCTTC.